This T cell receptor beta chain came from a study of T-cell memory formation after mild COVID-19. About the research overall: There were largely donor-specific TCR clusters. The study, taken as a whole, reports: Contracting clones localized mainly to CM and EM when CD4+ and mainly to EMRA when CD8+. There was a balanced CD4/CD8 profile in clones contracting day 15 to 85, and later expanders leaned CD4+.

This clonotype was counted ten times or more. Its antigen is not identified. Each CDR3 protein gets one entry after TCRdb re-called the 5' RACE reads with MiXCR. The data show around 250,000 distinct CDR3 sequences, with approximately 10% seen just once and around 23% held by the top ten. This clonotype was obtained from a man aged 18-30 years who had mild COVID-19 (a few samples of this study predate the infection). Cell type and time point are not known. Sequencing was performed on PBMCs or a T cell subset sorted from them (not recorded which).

CDR3 loop: CASSLFKVQYF. CDR3 DNA sequence: TGCGCCAGCAGCCTCTTCAAAGTTCAGTACTTC. The V gene is TRBV5-1, the J gene TRBJ2-4; D is unclear. V lost 4 bases and J 11 bases, leaving 10 bases between the germline ends. The CDR3 extends over 11 amino acids. Germline loops: CDR1 SGHRS, CDR2 YFSETQ.